This record covers a single T cell receptor beta chain. V gave up 5 bases and J gave up 3 bases, with 17 bases separating them. CDR3 length: 15 amino acids. Germline CDR1 reads LNHDA; CDR2 reads SQIVND (reference sequence). This specimen comes from a study of T cell responses to AZD1222 COVID-19 vaccine. Repertoires were generated with immunoSEQ multiplex PCR, while TCRdb's copy carries only in-frame clones and drops some. The sample includes under 150,000 clones, approximately 93% of them seen just once. V and J are TRBV19 and TRBJ2-7; possible D gene TRBD2, 6 bases. The sample consisted of peripheral blood, taken on day 0 of AZD1222 vaccination. The TCR originated in an adult in good health. The CDR3 DNA reads TGTGCCAGTAGTCCCCGGGGTAGCGGAATCTACGAGCAGTACTTC. Encoded protein: CASSPRGSGIYEQYF.